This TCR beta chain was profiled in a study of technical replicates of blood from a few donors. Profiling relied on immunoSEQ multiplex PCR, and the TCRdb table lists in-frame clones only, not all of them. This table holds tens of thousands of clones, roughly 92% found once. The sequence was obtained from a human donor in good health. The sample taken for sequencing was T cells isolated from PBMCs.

The CDR3 DNA follows: TGTGCCTGGAGCGGGGTAATGGGCACCGGGGAGCTGTTTTTT. This sequence encodes CAWSGVMGTGELFF. V gene TRBV30 combines with J gene TRBJ2-2; tentative D call: TRBD2 (5 bases). The ends were cut back, 3 bases at V and 4 bases at J, with 12 bases in the middle. Germline-derived CDR1 and CDR2 are GTSNPN and SVGIG (reference sequence). This CDR3 has 14 residues.